This record concerns one T cell receptor (beta chain) sequence. Profiled with immunoSEQ multiplex PCR; TCRdb holds only in-frame clones, not every one. Found here are about 2.4 million clones, 93% of them singletons; the top ten hold roughly 0.36%. CDR3 length: 16 residues. Trimming pared 4 bases from V and 7 bases from J, leaving 20 bases between. In germline, CDR1 is MGHDK, CDR2 SYGVNS. This entry belongs to a study of shared clonotypes between healthy human individuals. Sequences were obtained from naive CD4+ T cells from PBMCs. Indicated subset: CD45RA+ positively selected. The chain has TRBV25-1 and TRBJ2-1; D possibly corresponds to TRBD2 (5 bases). This receptor was identified in a man aged 18 to 30 in good health. Some clones in this sample may be carry-over from other donors' samples. The CDR3 region is CASSAFRGQAANEQFF. As DNA, the CDR3 is TGTGCCAGCAGTGCTTTTCGAGGGCAGGCGGCGAATGAGCAGTTCTTC.